The rows below give T cell receptor beta chains drawn from one sample of a study of blood T cell repertoires in COVID-19. Sequencing used immunoSEQ multiplex PCR; TCRdb keeps in-frame clones, though not all of them. The table shows about 150,000 clones, with about 86% occurring only once. Material: peripheral blood. The receptors were sampled from a woman aged 60-70 years with active or convalescent COVID-19. The CDR3 runs from the conserved cysteine through the conserved F or W. A D gene is named only where the DNA matches it firmly. Some rows mark clone size as missing; the rest say once, few, many or name a class of expanded clone.

abundance: -
d_gene: -
v_gene: TRBV10-3
j_gene: TRBJ1-1
CDR3aa: CAISGFGKTEAFF
CDR3nt: TGTGCCATCAGTGGATTTGGCAAAACTGAAGCTTTCTTT

abundance: -
d_gene: TRBD2
v_gene: TRBV7-2
j_gene: TRBJ2-5
CDR3aa: CASSGTRVETQYF
CDR3nt: TGTGCCAGCAGCGGGACTAGGGTGGAGACCCAGTACTTC

abundance: -
d_gene: TRBD1
v_gene: TRBV5-5
j_gene: TRBJ1-3
CDR3aa: CASSLGQGLGNTIYF
CDR3nt: TGTGCCAGCAGCCTGGGACAGGGCCTTGGAAACACCATATATTTT

abundance: -
d_gene: -
v_gene: TRBV6-5
j_gene: TRBJ1-6
CDR3aa: CASTTFGGPLHF
CDR3nt: TGTGCCAGCACCACTTTTGGGGGCCCCCTCCACTTT

abundance: -
d_gene: -
v_gene: TRBV12-5
j_gene: TRBJ1-2
CDR3aa: CASGLGGPLYGYTF
CDR3nt: TGTGCTAGTGGTTTGGGGGGGCCCCTCTATGGCTACACCTTC

abundance: -
d_gene: -
v_gene: TRBV6-2/TRBV6-3
j_gene: TRBJ1-5
CDR3aa: CASSDTSFHQPQHF
CDR3nt: TGTGCCAGCAGCGACACCAGTTTTCATCAGCCCCAGCATTTT

abundance: -
d_gene: -
v_gene: TRBV28
j_gene: TRBJ1-1
CDR3aa: CASSLPLLYGGTEAFF
CDR3nt: TGTGCCAGCAGTTTACCGCTTCTCTACGGTGGCACTGAAGCTTTCTTT

abundance: -
d_gene: -
v_gene: TRBV4-1
j_gene: TRBJ2-4
CDR3aa: CASSPGGRSNSNIQYF
CDR3nt: TGCGCCAGCAGTCCTGGCGGTCGCTCAAATAGTAACATTCAGTACTTC

abundance: -
d_gene: -
v_gene: TRBV28
j_gene: TRBJ1-2
CDR3aa: CASSPGRDYGYTF
CDR3nt: TGTGCCAGTTCCCCAGGCAGGGACTATGGCTACACCTTC

abundance: -
d_gene: TRBD1
v_gene: TRBV6-1
j_gene: TRBJ2-3
CDR3aa: CASSARPGQGGTDTQYF
CDR3nt: TGTGCCAGCAGTGCGAGACCCGGACAGGGAGGCACAGATACGCAGTATTTT

abundance: few
d_gene: -
v_gene: TRBV28
j_gene: TRBJ1-1
CDR3aa: CASRINTEAFF
CDR3nt: TGTGCCAGCAGAATAAACACTGAAGCTTTCTTT

abundance: -
d_gene: TRBD2
v_gene: TRBV28
j_gene: TRBJ2-1
CDR3aa: CASSNRRTSLFPNEQFF
CDR3nt: TGTGCCAGCAGCAATAGGCGGACTAGCCTATTCCCCAATGAGCAGTTCTTC

abundance: -
d_gene: -
v_gene: TRBV18
j_gene: TRBJ1-1
CDR3aa: CASSPPSVAGNTEAFF
CDR3nt: TGTGCCAGCTCACCACCTTCTGTCGCGGGTAACACTGAAGCTTTCTTT

abundance: -
d_gene: -
v_gene: TRBV2
j_gene: TRBJ1-6
CDR3aa: CASSLRSGWNSPLHF
CDR3nt: TGTGCCAGCAGTCTAAGGTCGGGGTGGAATTCACCCCTCCACTTT

abundance: -
d_gene: TRBD1
v_gene: TRBV5-1
j_gene: TRBJ1-1
CDR3aa: CASSPHLGQDTEAFF
CDR3nt: TGCGCCAGCAGCCCTCACCTTGGACAGGACACTGAAGCTTTCTTT

abundance: -
d_gene: TRBD1
v_gene: TRBV9
j_gene: TRBJ2-6
CDR3aa: CASSGTGVLSGANVLTF
CDR3nt: TGTGCCAGCAGCGGGACAGGGGTACTCTCTGGGGCCAACGTCCTGACTTTC

abundance: -
d_gene: -
v_gene: TRBV14
j_gene: TRBJ2-1
CDR3aa: CASSQGGNEQFF
CDR3nt: TGTGCCAGCAGCCAAGGAGGTAATGAGCAGTTCTTC

abundance: -
d_gene: TRBD2
v_gene: TRBV7-8
j_gene: TRBJ2-3
CDR3aa: CASSFVWLLGDPGLVNTDTQYF
CDR3nt: TGTGCCAGCAGCTTCGTTTGGTTACTTGGGGACCCCGGACTAGTAAACACAGATACGCAGTATTTT

abundance: -
d_gene: -
v_gene: TRBV12-3/TRBV12-4
j_gene: TRBJ1-2
CDR3aa: CASSLGDFGYTF
CDR3nt: TGTGCCAGCAGTTTAGGAGATTTCGGCTACACCTTC

abundance: -
d_gene: TRBD1
v_gene: TRBV2
j_gene: TRBJ1-3
CDR3aa: CASSDAGQGGGNTIYF
CDR3nt: TGTGCCAGCAGTGACGCGGGACAGGGGGGAGGAAACACCATATATTTT

abundance: once
d_gene: -
v_gene: TRBV18
j_gene: TRBJ2-2
CDR3aa: CASSPFRVSATGELFF
CDR3nt: TGTGCCAGCTCACCATTCAGGGTTTCGGCCACCGGGGAGCTGTTTTTT

abundance: -
d_gene: TRBD2
v_gene: TRBV6-5
j_gene: TRBJ2-3
CDR3aa: CASRLGLASTDTQYF
CDR3nt: TGTGCCAGCAGGCTCGGACTAGCGAGCACAGATACGCAGTATTTT

abundance: -
d_gene: TRBD2
v_gene: TRBV3-1/TRBV3-2
j_gene: TRBJ2-5
CDR3aa: CASSPRDSGVQETQYF
CDR3nt: TGTGCCAGCAGCCCTCGGGATAGCGGGGTACAAGAGACCCAGTACTTC

abundance: -
d_gene: TRBD2
v_gene: TRBV4-3
j_gene: TRBJ2-2
CDR3aa: CASSQDGVTSGSTGELFF
CDR3nt: TGCGCCAGCAGCCAAGATGGGGTGACTAGCGGGAGTACCGGGGAGCTGTTTTTT

abundance: -
d_gene: TRBD2
v_gene: TRBV5-5
j_gene: TRBJ2-3
CDR3aa: CASSPGSGGALDTQYF
CDR3nt: TGTGCCAGCAGCCCGGGTAGCGGGGGGGCCCTAGATACGCAGTATTTT

abundance: -
d_gene: TRBD2
v_gene: TRBV13
j_gene: TRBJ2-5
CDR3aa: CASSLLAGGLETQYF
CDR3nt: TGTGCCAGCAGCCTACTAGCGGGAGGTCTCGAGACCCAGTACTTC

abundance: -
d_gene: -
v_gene: TRBV5-1
j_gene: TRBJ2-3
CDR3aa: CASSLSGPDTQYF
CDR3nt: TGCGCCAGCAGCTTGAGCGGCCCAGATACGCAGTATTTT

abundance: -
d_gene: TRBD2
v_gene: TRBV6-2/TRBV6-3
j_gene: TRBJ2-5
CDR3aa: CASSLTSVETQYF
CDR3nt: TGTGCCAGCAGCCTTACTAGCGTGGAGACCCAGTACTTC

abundance: -
d_gene: -
v_gene: TRBV5-1
j_gene: TRBJ1-4
CDR3aa: CASSLAGGPATNEKLFF
CDR3nt: TGCGCCAGCAGCTTGGCGGGGGGCCCGGCAACTAATGAAAAACTGTTTTTT

abundance: few
d_gene: -
v_gene: TRBV10-1
j_gene: TRBJ1-1
CDR3aa: CASSESIPGAGGTEAFF
CDR3nt: TGCGCCAGCAGTGAGTCAATACCCGGGGCCGGGGGGACTGAAGCTTTCTTT

abundance: few
d_gene: -
v_gene: TRBV6-5
j_gene: TRBJ1-1
CDR3aa: CASPRDRLGNTEAFF
CDR3nt: TGTGCCAGCCCGAGGGATAGATTGGGGAACACTGAAGCTTTCTTT

abundance: -
d_gene: -
v_gene: TRBV28
j_gene: TRBJ1-4
CDR3aa: CASKTGGSGRATNEKLFF
CDR3nt: TGTGCCAGCAAAACCGGTGGGTCAGGCAGGGCAACTAATGAAAAACTGTTTTTT

abundance: -
d_gene: TRBD1
v_gene: TRBV9
j_gene: TRBJ2-3
CDR3aa: CASSTRTGAPDTQYF
CDR3nt: TGTGCCAGCAGCACCCGGACAGGGGCCCCAGATACGCAGTATTTT

abundance: -
d_gene: TRBD1
v_gene: TRBV6-1
j_gene: TRBJ2-1
CDR3aa: CASSSLTGEQFF
CDR3nt: TGTGCCAGCAGTTCCCTGACAGGGGAGCAGTTCTTC

abundance: -
d_gene: -
v_gene: TRBV6-5
j_gene: TRBJ1-5
CDR3aa: CASSDSNQPQHF
CDR3nt: TGTGCCAGCAGCGACAGTAATCAGCCCCAGCATTTT

abundance: few
d_gene: -
v_gene: TRBV6-5
j_gene: TRBJ1-1
CDR3aa: CASSYQGLTEAFF
CDR3nt: TGTGCCAGCAGTTACCAGGGTTTGACTGAAGCTTTCTTT

abundance: -
d_gene: -
v_gene: TRBV7-2
j_gene: TRBJ1-5
CDR3aa: CASSSGTMSNQPQHF
CDR3nt: TGTGCCAGCAGCTCTGGGACAATGAGCAATCAGCCCCAGCATTTT

abundance: -
d_gene: -
v_gene: TRBV4-3
j_gene: TRBJ2-3
CDR3aa: CASSQVLSGGTDTQYF
CDR3nt: TGCGCCAGCAGCCAAGTACTGTCGGGAGGCACAGATACGCAGTATTTT

abundance: -
d_gene: -
v_gene: TRBV12-3/TRBV12-4
j_gene: TRBJ1-2
CDR3aa: CTSSQTENYGYTF
CDR3nt: TGTACCAGCAGTCAGACGGAGAACTATGGCTACACCTTC

abundance: many
d_gene: TRBD1
v_gene: TRBV6-5
j_gene: TRBJ1-4
CDR3aa: CASSSRTGSNEKLFF
CDR3nt: TGTGCCAGCAGTTCTCGGACAGGGAGTAATGAAAAACTGTTTTTT

abundance: once
d_gene: -
v_gene: TRBV5-5
j_gene: TRBJ2-2
CDR3aa: CASSLGSDTGELFF
CDR3nt: TGTGCCAGCAGCTTGGGGTCGGACACCGGGGAGCTGTTTTTT

abundance: -
d_gene: TRBD1
v_gene: TRBV27
j_gene: TRBJ1-2
CDR3aa: CASSRDRVNGYTF
CDR3nt: TGTGCCAGCAGTCGGGACAGGGTGAATGGCTACACCTTC

abundance: once
d_gene: TRBD2
v_gene: TRBV7-6
j_gene: TRBJ2-3
CDR3aa: CASSLRLASGTDTQYF
CDR3nt: TGTGCCAGCAGCTTAAGGTTGGCTAGCGGAACAGATACGCAGTATTTT

abundance: -
d_gene: -
v_gene: TRBV6-5
j_gene: TRBJ1-2
CDR3aa: CASRLGLGYGYTF
CDR3nt: TGTGCCAGCAGGTTGGGACTAGGCTATGGCTACACCTTC

abundance: -
d_gene: -
v_gene: TRBV2
j_gene: TRBJ2-3
CDR3aa: CASSGAYSVTDTQYF
CDR3nt: TGTGCCAGCAGTGGGGCCTACTCCGTCACAGATACGCAGTATTTT

abundance: -
d_gene: -
v_gene: TRBV2
j_gene: TRBJ2-5
CDR3aa: CASSEEGWTQYF
CDR3nt: TGTGCCAGCAGTGAAGAGGGGTGGACCCAGTACTTC

abundance: -
d_gene: -
v_gene: TRBV9
j_gene: TRBJ1-6
CDR3aa: CASSVGGILNSPLHF
CDR3nt: TGTGCCAGCAGCGTAGGAGGGATTCTCAATTCACCCCTCCACTTT

abundance: -
d_gene: -
v_gene: TRBV9
j_gene: TRBJ2-1
CDR3aa: CASSVDAWGDPINEQFF
CDR3nt: TGTGCCAGCAGCGTAGATGCTTGGGGGGATCCCATCAATGAGCAGTTCTTC

abundance: -
d_gene: -
v_gene: TRBV6-5
j_gene: TRBJ1-1
CDR3aa: CASSYSRTANTEAFF
CDR3nt: TGTGCCAGCAGTTACTCCCGGACAGCAAACACTGAAGCTTTCTTT